This T cell receptor beta chain stems from a study of naive and memory T cell subsets. Study observations and caveats: Especially in CD8 cells, naive repertoires contained a few larger clonotypes, possibly CD45RA-re-expressing memory cells.

Two oligonucleotides, mixed equimolar, formed the beta constant-region primer covering TRBC1 and TRBC2. Ligated cDNA was amplified by four rounds of PCR with nested alpha and beta constant-region primers and SP2. A 12-nucleotide UMI and the SP2 primer were added to the cDNA 3' end by oligonucleotide ligation. One entry per CDR3 protein results from TCRdb running MiXCR on the UMI-ligation and nested PCR reads. The repertoire holds 140,000 to 150,000 distinct CDR3 sequences, roughly 22% seen once, with 0.09% to 0.13% in the top ten. About this clonotype itself: Its antigen is unknown.

The receptor's source is a human donor in good health. Sequencing was carried out using naive CD4+ T cells from blood.

Written as DNA, the CDR3 is TGTGCCAGCAGCTTGATGGCAGGAGGAAGCACAGATACGCAGTATTTT. It encodes CASSLMAGGSTDTQYF. This chain joins TRBV5-5 and TRBJ2-3; weak D call: TRBD2 (5 bases). This CDR3 region has 16 residues. Trimming removed 1 base at V and 0 bases at J, with 12 bases between. Germline values: CDR1 SGHKS, CDR2 YYEKEE (reference sequence).